These 26 T cell receptor beta chains share one sample of origin, sequenced in a study of CD8 T cells in ankylosing spondylitis. Study outcomes and limitations: Apparently characteristic of ankylosing spondylitis blood was a TCR beta motif (roughly eight highly homologous variants).

TCRdb ran MiXCR on the 5' RACE reads and lists one entry per CDR3 protein. The sample has about 220,000 distinct CDR3 sequences; more than 5.5% are singletons. Antigens for these TCRs are unknown. The sample consisted of blood, either unsorted or a sorted T cell fraction (not recorded which). Receptor source: a male donor with ankylosing spondylitis.

The rearrangement links TRBV4-2 to TRBJ2-1; D is possibly TRBD1 or TRBD2 (5 bases each). Germline values: CDR1 LGHNA, CDR2 YNFKEQ. The CDR3 contains 15 residues. V was clipped by 0 bases and J by 10 bases, with 16 bases between them. The CDR3, as DNA: TGTGCCAGCAGCCAAGATCACGGGGCAACAAGAGAGCAGTTCTTC. It encodes CASSQDHGATREQFF.

The CDR3 spells CASTISGGAVGELFF. The CDR3 DNA reads TGTGCCAGCACCATTAGCGGGGGGGCGGTCGGGGAGCTGTTTTTT. The chain combines TRBV27 with TRBJ2-2, with 11 positions matching TRBD2. The CDR3 is 15 residues long. Germline lookup yields CDR1 MNHEY and CDR2 SMNVEV (reference sequence). With 7 bases clipped from V and 7 bases from J, the junction kept 8 bases outside the gene matches.

At least ten counts were recorded for this clonotype. The V call is TRBV7-2, the J call TRBJ2-5; no definite D call. The CDR3 loop spans 14 amino acids. Between the trimmed V and J ends, which lost 2 bases and 4 bases, there was a span of 11 bases. Germline lookup yields CDR1 SGHTA and CDR2 FQGNSA. The CDR3 spells CASSLMTTPETQYF. The CDR3 DNA sequence: TGTGCCAGCAGCTTAATGACGACACCAGAGACCCAGTACTTC.

This chain joins TRBV7-9 and TRBJ1-5; no clear D gene. With 4 bases removed from V and 3 bases from J, the gap between germline ends came to 10 bases. This CDR3 comprises 14 residues. Germline assignment: CDR1 SEHNR and CDR2 FQNEAQ (reference sequence). The DNA of the CDR3 is TGTGCCAGCAGCTCCGGGCCCTCCAATCAGCCCCAGCATTTT. Translating it yields CASSSGPSNQPQHF.

This clonotype was seen repeatedly, ten times or more. CDR3 sequence reads: CASSLLGSNNEQFF. The DNA for the CDR3 is TGTGCCAGCAGTTTATTAGGATCCAACAATGAGCAGTTCTTC. This sequence joins TRBV27 and TRBJ2-1, with D uncertain. This CDR3 comprises 14 residues. Germline-derived CDR1 and CDR2 are MNHEY and SMNVEV (reference sequence). The V and J ends lost 1 base and 5 bases respectively, with 9 bases between them.

This rearrangement joins TRBV30 to TRBJ1-1, with TRBD1 as a possible D gene (5 bases). V lost 0 bases and J 10 bases, leaving 12 bases between the germline ends. The germline V gene has CDR1 GTSNPN and CDR2 SVGIG (reference sequence). The CDR3 contains 12 residues. The CDR3 region is CAWSVTGGRAFF. In DNA form, the CDR3 reads TGTGCCTGGAGTGTAACCGGGGGAAGAGCTTTCTTT.

The gene calls are TRBV5-1 and TRBJ2-7; D not resolved. The germline V gene has CDR1 SGHRS and CDR2 YFSETQ. V gave up 1 base and J gave up 0 bases, with 11 bases separating them. The CDR3 totals 15 residues. This chain's CDR3 is CASSLTDATSYEQYF. The CDR3 DNA follows: TGCGCCAGCAGCTTGACAGATGCGACCTCCTACGAGCAGTACTTC.

The chain uses TRBV29-1 and TRBJ1-4; D remains ambiguous. CDR1 SQVTM and CDR2 ANQGSEA come from the germline V gene. The CDR3 is made up of 14 amino acids. Trimming stripped 5 bases from V and 1 base from J, with 11 bases between. The CDR3 reads CSVLVSQTNEKLFF. The CDR3 DNA reads TGCAGCGTTTTAGTATCGCAAACTAATGAAAAACTGTTTTTT.

This clonotype was detected many times. This rearrangement joins TRBV10-3 to TRBJ2-3; TRBD2 aligns across 8 bases. Germline V gene data show CDR1 as ENHRY and CDR2 as SYGVKD. The CDR3 has 13 amino acids. Trimming took 8 bases from V and 3 from J; bases not matched to a gene: 4. CDR3: CAICRGGTDTQYF. The CDR3 DNA reads TGTGCCATCTGCCGGGGGGGGACAGATACGCAGTATTTT.

This clonotype was detected ten times or more. The chain uses TRBV7-8 and TRBJ2-1; no clear D gene. In germline, CDR1 is SGHVS, CDR2 FQNEAQ. Trimming stripped 4 bases from V and 5 bases from J, with 9 bases between. This CDR3 has 13 amino acids. The CDR3 sequence: CASSYSPDNEQFF. The DNA of the CDR3 is TGTGCCAGCAGCTACTCCCCCGACAATGAGCAGTTCTTC. Together with reference TRBV7-8 and TRBJ2-1, the CDR3 gives the full variable domain: GAGVSQSPRYKVAKRGQDVALRCDPISGHVSLFWYQQALGQGPEFLTYFQNEAQLDKSGLPSDRFFAERPEGSVSTLKIQRTQQEDSAVYLCASSYSPDNEQFFGPGTRLTVL.

In its sample, this clonotype was seen many times. In nucleotides, the CDR3 is TGTGCCAGCAGCTTGGAGGTTTCTGGTCAGCCCCAGCATTTT. Translated, it gives CASSLEVSGQPQHF. The chain is built from TRBV5-5 and TRBJ1-5, with D uncertain. Germline-derived CDR1 and CDR2 are SGHKS and YYEKEE (reference sequence). Trimming pared 0 bases from V and 6 bases from J, leaving 10 bases between. This CDR3 region has 14 residues.

This clonotype was observed many times. This rearrangement joins TRBV29-1 to TRBJ2-1; D possibly corresponds to TRBD1 (6 bases). From germline, CDR1 is SQVTM and CDR2 ANQGSEA. Between the trimmed V and J ends, which lost 3 bases and 8 bases, there was a span of 11 bases. This CDR3 has 12 residues. The CDR3: CSVDIQGYEQFF. Written as DNA, the CDR3 is TGCAGCGTTGACATACAGGGTTATGAGCAGTTCTTC.

CDR3 in DNA: TGTGCCAGCAGCCCGGGCCCGTTGTTCGGGGAGCTGTTTTTT. It is translated as CASSPGPLFGELFF. The V and J genes are TRBV7-8 and TRBJ2-2, with unresolved D. Trimming left V 5 bases short and J 7 bases short, with 14 bases between. The CDR3 loop spans 14 amino acids. Germline V gene sequence: CDR1 SGHVS, CDR2 FQNEAQ.

This chain links TRBV20-1 with TRBJ2-7; D gene unclear. The CDR3 is made up of 13 amino acids. Germline CDR1 DFQATT, CDR2 SNEGSKA (reference sequence). Trimming took off 5 bases at V and 0 bases at J, with 11 bases between the two ends. CDR3 loop: CSASRTSSYEQYF. Here the CDR3 DNA reads TGCAGTGCTTCTCGGACGAGCTCCTACGAGCAGTACTTC.

V and J are TRBV5-5 and TRBJ2-7; D gene uncertain. This CDR3 comprises 17 residues. CDR1 is SGHKS, CDR2 YYEKEE, per germline (reference sequence). Trimming removed 4 bases from V and 2 bases from J, with 22 bases in between. DNA of the CDR3: TGTGCCAGCAGCCTGAACCCGAGGAGCACTGAACCCTACGAGCAGTACTTC. This codes for CASSLNPRSTEPYEQYF.

This clonotype occurred many times. CDR3 coding DNA: TGTGCCAGCAGTTTGGACGGAGAAGAGGGAAACGAGCAGTACTTC. Translation gives CASSLDGEEGNEQYF. The chain has TRBV27 and TRBJ2-7; tentative D call: TRBD2 (5 bases). The CDR3 runs 15 residues. V gave up 3 bases and J gave up 5 bases, with 17 bases separating them. From germline, CDR1 is MNHEY and CDR2 SMNVEV (reference sequence).

This clonotype was counted a few times. The chain couples TRBV6-1 to TRBJ2-7; the match to TRBD1 covers 7 bases. In germline, CDR1 is MNHNS, CDR2 SASEGT. This CDR3 has 14 residues. J lost 6 bases, V lost 5 bases, and 10 bases had no gene match. The CDR3 reads CASSLDRFGSEQYF. CDR3 in DNA: TGTGCCAGCAGTCTGGACAGGTTTGGCAGCGAGCAGTACTTC.

This clonotype appeared many times. This rearrangement joins TRBV7-9 to TRBJ2-1; 9 nucleotides line up with TRBD2. Per germline, CDR1 SEHNR and CDR2 FQNEAQ (reference sequence). The CDR3 loop spans 15 amino acids. With 3 bases clipped from V and 4 bases from J, the junction kept 4 bases outside the gene matches. This CDR3 reads CASSLTSGDYNEQFF. The CDR3 DNA follows: TGTGCCAGCAGCTTGACTAGCGGAGATTACAATGAGCAGTTCTTC.

Ten or more counts support this clonotype. This sequence joins TRBV12-3 or TRBV12-4 and TRBJ1-1, with D maybe TRBD1 (6 bases). The CDR3 is made up of 15 amino acids. The V end lost 7 bases, the J end lost 0 bases, and 15 bases lay between the germline ends. Written as DNA, the CDR3 is TGTGCCAGCACTGCCGGCGGGGGCCTGAACACTGAAGCTTTCTTT. As protein: CASTAGGGLNTEAFF.

This clonotype has at least ten counts. This chain uses TRBV7-9 with TRBJ2-5; the D is unclear. V shed 5 bases and J shed 5 bases, with 6 bases lying between them. Looked up from germline, CDR1 is SEHNR and CDR2 is FQNEAQ (reference sequence). The length of the CDR3 is 11 residues. In nucleotides, the CDR3 is TGTGCCAGCAGCCCTCCGGAGACCCAGTACTTC. Translating gives CASSPPETQYF.

This clonotype came up many times. The chain combines TRBV7-3 with TRBJ1-1, with D uncertain. Deletions cut 3 bases from V and 4 bases from J, with 9 bases between. CDR1 SGHTA and CDR2 FQGTGA come from the germline V gene. The CDR3 contains 13 residues. The CDR3 coding sequence is TGTGCCAGCAGCTTCAGATCGAGCACTGAAGCTTTCTTT. Amino acid sequence: CASSFRSSTEAFF.

This clonotype was counted ten times or more. J is TRBJ2-7 and V is TRBV20-1; D is undetermined. V was clipped by 4 bases and J by 3 bases, with 13 bases between them. Looked up from germline, CDR1 is DFQATT and CDR2 is SNEGSKA (reference sequence). The CDR3 is 13 amino acids. The CDR3 spells CSAIRSYYYEQYF. In DNA, the CDR3 is TGCAGTGCTATCCGAAGCTACTACTACGAGCAGTACTTC.

The table lists this clonotype with a few counts. The chain links TRBV9 to TRBJ2-2; D not certain. The germline CDR1 and CDR2 sequences are SGDLS and YYNGEE. Trimming cost V 3 bases and J 2 bases, with 5 bases left between them. The CDR3 contains 13 residues. Written as DNA, the CDR3 is TGTGCCAGCAGCGCTCGAAACACCGGGGAGCTGTTTTTT. This encodes CASSARNTGELFF.

This clonotype was recorded many times. The chain carries TRBV7-9 and TRBJ2-1; 8 bases are shared with TRBD2. Germline trimming cut 5 bases from V and 6 bases from J; bases unmatched to any gene: 6. The CDR3 is 14 residues long. Germline V lookup: CDR1 SEHNR, CDR2 FQNEAQ (reference sequence). CDR3 nucleotides: TGTGCCAGCAGCCTTTCCGGGACTAGCAATGAGCAGTTCTTC. Protein product: CASSLSGTSNEQFF.

The V call is TRBV9, the J call TRBJ2-1, with TRBD2 matching over 7 bases. Germline V lookup: CDR1 SGDLS, CDR2 YYNGEE. CDR3 length: 13 residues. The V gene end was trimmed by 5 bases and the J gene end by 8 bases; junction bases not matched to a gene: 7. The CDR3 bases are TGTGCCAGCAGTGGACTAGAGGGCCATGAGCAGTTCTTC. Its protein is CASSGLEGHEQFF.

A word on this clonotype: This sequence may be a read error, since a much larger clone differs from it by one base. This chain connects TRBV10-3 to TRBJ1-2, with 8 bases lining up with TRBD1. V gave up 6 bases and J gave up 3 bases; unmatched junction bases: 15. In germline, CDR1 is ENHRY, CDR2 SYGVKD. The CDR3 loop spans 17 amino acids. The CDR3 DNA reads TGTGCCATCAGAGGCCCCGCGACAGGGGCTTCCGACTATGGCTACACCTTC. Translating gives CAIRGPATGASDYGYTF.